The sequence of this TCR delta chain was determined in a study of Vδ1+ human thymocytes. Study-wide findings and caveats: Thymic TRG and TRD repertoires appeared highly polyclonal, with Gaussian CDR3 length distributions.

Extracted RNA was reverse transcribed into cDNA. The CDR3 regions were amplified by multiplex PCR from V-gene primers to a constant-region primer. TCRdb called clones anew from the multiplex PCR reads with CATT. The repertoire holds 70,000 or so delta-chain clones, approximately 37% seen once, with approximately 0.25% in the top ten. Between the trimmed V and J ends, which lost 6 bases and 3 bases, there was a span of 23 bases. The CDR3 has 17 amino acids. Germline assignment: CDR1 TSWWSYY and CDR2 QGS. This clone appeared a few times. Its antigen is unidentified. The rearrangement links TRDV1 to TRDJ1; D unresolved. The receptor's source is a boy under two years old who had congenital heart surgery. Sequencing was carried out using Vdelta1+ gamma-delta thymocytes from the thymus. Subset reported: FACS-sorted CD3+ TCRalphabeta- TCRVdelta1+ TCRVdelta2- thymocytes. The CDR3 nucleotides are TGTGCTCTTGGCCCAAGTGGGAGGTCTTCGTACGCCGATAAACTCATCTTT. It encodes CALGPSGRSSYADKLIF.